The T cell receptor beta chain described here comes from a study of T cell responses to AZD1222 COVID-19 vaccine (dated by TCRdb to the early 2020s). Notes on the research overall: Because spike-specific TCR depth and breadth did not differ between the two schedules, AZD1222 recipients who got a second dose at roughly 4 weeks were pooled with those who got a second dose at roughly 12 weeks. TCR sequencing covered fewer than 250 trial participants: 207 given two doses of AZD1222 and about 26 given two doses of MenACWY control vaccine. Enrollment into the trials was organized by age into subgroups of 18-55, 56-69 and 70-plus years, and those subgroups contained approximately 150, 30 and 60 TCR-sequenced participants, respectively. General findings and caveats noted by the study authors: Most participants were white British and females outnumbered males, and the authors suggested that clonal diversity may have been underestimated. CD4 TCRs associated with the vaccine covered the entire spike protein, and the dominant responses were in regions 160-218 and 743-854. No day 14 peak-response samples were available, so repertoires were characterized only after the peak T cell response. The 56-69-year group was small, and its depth increase did not reach significance, likely because of low power. Epitopes outside the regions mutated in the B.1.351 and B.1.1.7 variants were reportedly recognized by nearly half of the unique spike-specific TCRs. After two AZD1222 doses, spike-specific TCR breadth and depth were significantly higher than at day 0 and than in MenACWY recipients. Only five to seven AZD1222 recipients were SARS-CoV-2 seropositive at baseline, limiting conclusions about previously exposed vaccinees.

The time point label of this sample denotes: baseline before first vaccination. The vaccinee samples were drawn from two UK trials, COV001 and COV002, one of which was a single-blind randomized controlled phase 2/3 trial testing AZD1222 (ChAdOx1 nCoV-19) in healthy adults. Trial participant PBMC samples were collected at day 0 and day 28 after the second dose for TCRbeta chain sequencing. The CDR3 regions of human TCRbeta chains were analyzed by immunosequencing. Regarding the original processing steps: Repertoire TCRs were checked for matches against a reference library of SARS-CoV-2-specific TCRs that had been generated using the MIRA antigen-specificity platform. Breadth was defined as the fraction of unique TCRs that were SARS-CoV-2-associated. Depth was defined as the fraction of total T cells that were SARS-CoV-2-associated. Using the MIRA data, each spike-specific TCR was mapped to the spike region that the TCR reacts to and placed in a CD4 or CD8 class. Log10-transformed breadth and depth values were compared by one-way ANOVA with Sidak's multiple comparisons tests. TCRdb carries this immuneACCESS record with in-frame sequences only. Its versions omit some clonotypes, under half of them owing to an unresolved V gene in the studies checked, with the rest unexplained. V and J calls and clone size are as listed in that table; D and trimming were resolved from the DNA. Present in this sample are about 190,000 clones, roughly 88% of which were seen just once. The ten top clones hold roughly 0.99% of the sample.

There are 14 amino acids in the CDR3, from cysteine to phenylalanine inclusive. The DNA shown is the 42-base CDR3, in frame from base 1. V was cut back by 3 bases and J by 4 bases, leaving a gap of 12 bases between them. For CDR1 and CDR2, the germline V gene lists MDHEN and SYDVKM. Note on this clone: Its antigen specificity is not known. No base-level quality is on record; no much larger clone is a single base apart.

The V gene is TRBV28 and the J gene is TRBJ1-1, with an unclear D gene assignment. This specimen was peripheral blood, taken on day 0 of AZD1222 vaccination. The clonotype was recovered from an adult in good health. The CDR3 protein sequence reads: CASSLAGAGTEAFF. In nucleotides, the sequence is TGTGCCAGCAGTTTGGCGGGCGCCGGCACTGAAGCTTTCTTT. The reference TRBV28 and TRBJ1-1 proteins fill in what lies around the CDR3, so the full variable domain reads DVKVTQSSRYLVKRTGEKVFLECVQDMDHENMFWYRQDPGLGLRLIYFSYDVKMKEKGDIPEGYSVSREKKERFSLILESASTNQTSMYLCASSLAGAGTEAFFGQGTRLTVV.